A selection of T cell receptor beta chains follows, all from one sample in a study of beta chain features in type 1 diabetes. The repertoire was sequenced with immunoSEQ multiplex PCR; TCRdb's copy has only in-frame clones and lacks some. Of some 120,000 clones in the sample, 15% to 20% were seen once. The specimen sequenced was central memory CD4+ T cells from blood. The receptors stem from a man aged 18 to 35 with type 1 diabetes. CDR3s include the opening cysteine and the closing phenylalanine or tryptophan. D genes are given only for firm matches. Only some rows state a clone size, as once, few, many or a class for expanded clones.

clone size	D gene	V gene	J gene	CDR3 protein	CDR3 DNA
.	.	TRBV7-2	TRBJ2-1	CASRDSNYNEQFF	TGTGCCAGCCGGGACTCAAACTACAATGAGCAGTTCTTC
.	.	TRBV28	TRBJ2-6	CASSSAGANVLTF	TGTGCCAGCAGTTCGGCTGGGGCCAACGTCCTGACTTTC
few	TRBD1	TRBV6-6	TRBJ2-7	CASSIRDRAEQYF	TGTGCCAGCAGTATCCGGGACAGAGCCGAGCAGTACTTC
.	TRBD1	TRBV28	TRBJ2-3	CASSSVWDRSISTDTQYF	TGTGCCAGCAGTTCCGTTTGGGACAGGTCAATTAGCACAGATACGCAGTATTTT
once	TRBD2	TRBV7-7	TRBJ2-2	CASSLIPPASGNTGELFF	TGTGCTAGCAGCTTAATCCCCCCGGCTAGCGGGAACACCGGGGAGCTGTTTTTT
few	.	TRBV25-1	TRBJ2-7	CASSEFEGREYF	TGTGCCAGCAGTGAATTTGAAGGGAGAGAGTACTTC
few	.	TRBV29-1	TRBJ2-3	CSPDGGGTDTQYF	TGCAGCCCCGACGGGGGCGGCACAGATACGCAGTATTTT
many	TRBD2	TRBV7-2	TRBJ2-1	CASSPRPGTSTEQFF	TGTGCCAGCAGCCCCCGTCCCGGGACTAGCACCGAGCAGTTCTTC
.	.	TRBV7-9	TRBJ2-3	CASSLGGSADTQYF	TGTGCCAGCAGCTTGGGGGGCAGTGCAGATACGCAGTATTTT
many	.	TRBV19	TRBJ2-6	CASSPSGSHSGANVLTF	TGTGCCAGTAGTCCATCCGGGTCCCACTCTGGGGCCAACGTCCTGACTTTC
.	.	TRBV29-1	TRBJ1-2	CSTEEGRSSGYTF	TGCAGCACTGAGGAGGGCAGATCAAGTGGCTACACCTTC
.	.	TRBV21-1	TRBJ2-1	CASSSREDEQFF	TGTGCCAGCAGCAGCCGGGAGGATGAGCAGTTCTTC
.	.	TRBV11-2	TRBJ2-2	CASSPRGAGANTGELFF	TGTGCCAGCAGCCCACGTGGTGCGGGGGCTAACACCGGGGAGCTGTTTTTT
.	.	TRBV18	TRBJ1-2	CASSLVDQEYGYTF	TGTGCCAGCTCCTTAGTGGATCAAGAGTATGGCTACACCTTC
few	.	TRBV29-1	TRBJ2-4	CSVAYQGFVDIQYF	TGCAGCGTGGCATATCAGGGATTTGTAGACATTCAGTACTTC
few	.	TRBV2	TRBJ2-1	CASSENNEQFF	TGTGCCAGCAGTGAAAACAATGAGCAGTTCTTC
few	.	TRBV7-9	TRBJ1-1	CASSPGRATEAFF	TGTGCCAGCAGCCCCGGGAGGGCGACAGAAGCTTTCTTT
few	.	TRBV6-6	TRBJ2-4	CASSYPPLQAKNIQYF	TGTGCCAGCAGTTATCCACCCCTACAAGCCAAAAACATTCAGTACTTC
few	.	TRBV30	TRBJ1-1	CAWSLLQGKGTEAFF	TGTGCCTGGAGTCTTCTTCAGGGGAAGGGGACTGAAGCTTTCTTT
.	.	TRBV7-2	TRBJ2-5	CASSFSQETQYF	TGTGCCAGCAGCTTCTCGCAAGAGACCCAGTACTTC
.	.	TRBV2	TRBJ2-7	CASVGVLTYEQYF	TGTGCCAGCGTGGGGGTCCTAACTTACGAGCAGTACTTC
few	.	TRBV6-6	TRBJ2-7	CASSSQARSSEQYF	TGTGCCAGCAGTTCCCAGGCCCGGTCGTCCGAGCAGTACTTC
.	TRBD2	TRBV29-1	TRBJ2-7	CSGCGGDPPYEQYF	TGCAGCGGGTGCGGGGGGGACCCCCCCTACGAGCAGTACTTC
.	.	TRBV10-3	TRBJ2-5	CAISEGQETQYF	TGTGCCATCAGTGAAGGCCAAGAGACCCAGTACTTC
few	TRBD2	TRBV5-6	TRBJ2-7	CASSPGLADYEQYF	TGTGCCAGCAGCCCTGGACTAGCGGATTACGAGCAGTACTTC
.	TRBD1	TRBV7-8	TRBJ2-7	CASSFRDSNEQYF	TGTGCCAGCAGCTTCCGGGACAGTAACGAGCAGTACTTC
few	.	TRBV30	TRBJ1-5	CAWSGQDYQPQHF	TGTGCCTGGAGTGGACAGGATTATCAGCCCCAGCATTTT
many	.	TRBV7-2	TRBJ1-3	CASSLMASGNTIYF	TGTGCCAGCAGCTTAATGGCCTCTGGAAACACCATATATTTT
.	TRBD1	TRBV25-1	TRBJ2-6	CASSEVTGGSSGANVLTF	TGTGCCAGCAGTGAAGTGACAGGGGGCAGCTCTGGGGCCAACGTCCTGACTTTC
.	.	TRBV4-2	TRBJ2-1	CASSQGRDATYNEQFF	TGTGCCAGCAGCCAAGGACGGGACGCCACCTACAATGAGCAGTTCTTC
.	.	TRBV9	TRBJ2-1	CASSVAGSGYNEQFF	TGTGCCAGCAGCGTAGCTGGGTCGGGCTACAATGAGCAGTTCTTC
.	.	TRBV30	TRBJ1-1	CAWNQNENTEAFF	TGTGCCTGGAATCAAAATGAGAACACTGAAGCTTTCTTT
few	.	TRBV30	TRBJ2-3	CAWADGTQYF	TGTGCCTGGGCAGACGGGACGCAGTATTTT
.	TRBD1	TRBV28	TRBJ2-1	CASMSPEGGQGSYNEQFF	TGTGCCAGCATGTCACCTGAAGGCGGACAGGGGTCCTACAATGAGCAGTTCTTC
.	.	TRBV5-1	TRBJ1-2	CASFRDDYGYTF	TGCGCCAGCTTCAGGGACGACTATGGCTACACCTTC
.	.	TRBV4-2	TRBJ2-2	CASSQPEGGTGELFF	TGTGCCAGCAGCCAACCCGAAGGGGGCACCGGGGAGCTGTTTTTT